The present T cell receptor (beta chain) was sequenced within a study of cytomegalovirus exposure and HLA in healthy donors. Study conclusions and caveats: In the 95 to 150 validation repertoires, a later analysis found that first-cohort TCR clusters tended to co-occur. A few of the chains that were CMV-associated were confirmed in vitro to be specific for CMV antigens. Usually a TCR sequence was rare, but some public TCRs were found in many donors.

Concerning this clone: What it recognizes is unknown.

The table came from immunoSEQ multiplex PCR; TCRdb's copy has only in-frame clones and leaves some out. The sample lists around 150,000 clones; around nine tenths were seen once. Trimming left V 4 bases short and J 2 bases short, with 11 bases between. Germline V gene sequence: CDR1 MNHEY, CDR2 SMNVEV (reference sequence). This CDR3 comprises 14 residues. This chain connects TRBV27 to TRBJ1-1, with a weak D call TRBD1 (6 bases). Input material: PBMCs. The clonotype originates from a young man in good health and CMV-seropositive. Here the CDR3 reads CASSYGTTNTEAFF. The CDR3 DNA reads as TGTGCCAGCAGTTACGGGACAACCAACACTGAAGCTTTCTTT.